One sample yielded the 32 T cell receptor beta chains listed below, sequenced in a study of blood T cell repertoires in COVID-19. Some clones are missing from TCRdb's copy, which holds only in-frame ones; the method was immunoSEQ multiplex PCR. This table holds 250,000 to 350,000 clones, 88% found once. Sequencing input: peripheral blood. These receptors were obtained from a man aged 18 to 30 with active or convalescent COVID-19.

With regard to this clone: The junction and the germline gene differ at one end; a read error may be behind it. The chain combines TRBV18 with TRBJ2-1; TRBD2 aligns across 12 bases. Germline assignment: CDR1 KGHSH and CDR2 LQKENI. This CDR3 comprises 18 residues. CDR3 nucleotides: TGTGCCAGCTCACCACCGACTAGCGGGGGTTTATTATACAGTGAGCAGTTCTTC. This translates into CASSPPTSGGLLYSEQFF. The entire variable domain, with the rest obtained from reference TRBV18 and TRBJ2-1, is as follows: NAGVMQNPRHLVRRRGQEARLRCSPMKGHSHVYWYRQLPEEGLKFMVYLQKENIIDESGMPKERFSAEFPKEGPSILRIQQVVRGDSAAYFCASSPPTSGGLLYSEQFFGPGTRLTVL.

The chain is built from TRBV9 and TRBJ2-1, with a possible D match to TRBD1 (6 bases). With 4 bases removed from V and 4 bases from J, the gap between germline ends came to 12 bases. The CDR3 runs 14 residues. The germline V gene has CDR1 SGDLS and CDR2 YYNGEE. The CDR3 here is CASSSGTNYNEQFF. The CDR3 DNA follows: TGTGCCAGCAGCTCCGGGACAAATTACAATGAGCAGTTCTTC. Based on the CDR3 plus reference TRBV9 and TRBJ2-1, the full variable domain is DSGVTQTPKHLITATGQRVTLRCSPRSGDLSVYWYQQSLDQGLQFLIQYYNGEERAKGNILERFSAQQFPDLHSELNLSSLELGDSALYFCASSSGTNYNEQFFGPGTRLTVL.

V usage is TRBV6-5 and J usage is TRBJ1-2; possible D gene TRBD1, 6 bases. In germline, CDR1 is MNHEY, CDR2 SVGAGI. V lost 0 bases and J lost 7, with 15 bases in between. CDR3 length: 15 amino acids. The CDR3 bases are TGTGCCAGCAGTTACTCTTCGCAGGGGATAACTGGCTACACCTTC. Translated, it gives CASSYSSQGITGYTF.

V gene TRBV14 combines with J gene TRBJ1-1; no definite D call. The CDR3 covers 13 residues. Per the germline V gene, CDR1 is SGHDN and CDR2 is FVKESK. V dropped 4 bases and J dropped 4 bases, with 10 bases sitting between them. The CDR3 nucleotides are TGTGCCAGCAGCCCGGGTCGTGGCACTGAAGCTTTCTTT. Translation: CASSPGRGTEAFF.

Written as DNA, the CDR3 is TGTGCCAGCAGTGACGCAGGATTGGTCGGCTATGGCTACACCTTC. Protein product: CASSDAGLVGYGYTF. The chain recombines TRBV25-1 with TRBJ1-2; D is uncertain. V lost 3 bases, J lost 4 bases, and 15 bases lay in between. CDR1 is MGHDK and CDR2 is SYGVNS in the germline V gene. CDR3 length equals 15 residues.

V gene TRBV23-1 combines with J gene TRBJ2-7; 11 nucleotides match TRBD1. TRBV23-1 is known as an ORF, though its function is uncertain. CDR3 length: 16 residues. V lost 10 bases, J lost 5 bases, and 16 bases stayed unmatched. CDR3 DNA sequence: TGCGCCACCCGCGACTCCGCCAGGACAGGGGGCGACGAGCAGTACTTC. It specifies CATRDSARTGGDEQYF.

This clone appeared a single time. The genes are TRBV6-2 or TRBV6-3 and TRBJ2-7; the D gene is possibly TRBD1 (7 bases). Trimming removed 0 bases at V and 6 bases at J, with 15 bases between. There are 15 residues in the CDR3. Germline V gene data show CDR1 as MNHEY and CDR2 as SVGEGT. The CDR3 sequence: CASSYSSGGPLEQYF. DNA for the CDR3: TGTGCCAGCAGTTACTCCTCAGGGGGGCCTCTCGAGCAGTACTTC.

CDR3 in amino acids: CASIRTEGPFEAFF. DNA for the CDR3: TGTGCCAGTATCCGGACAGAGGGTCCTTTTGAAGCTTTCTTT. This sequence joins TRBV19 and TRBJ1-1; D might be TRBD1 (6 bases). With 7 bases removed from V and 7 bases from J, the gap between germline ends came to 19 bases. This CDR3 is built from 14 residues. Germline V lookup: CDR1 LNHDA, CDR2 SQIVND (reference sequence).

CDR3 protein: CASSGTGSEKLFF. DNA for the CDR3: TGTGCCAGTAGTGGCACGGGATCTGAAAAACTGTTTTTT. The gene calls are TRBV19 and TRBJ1-4; D not resolved. CDR1 is LNHDA and CDR2 is SQIVND in the germline V gene (reference sequence). Trimming shortened V by 5 bases and J by 7 bases, and 11 bases separated the two germline ends. The CDR3 loop spans 13 amino acids.

CDR3 protein: CASSITGGRDEQFF. CDR3 in DNA: TGTGCCAGTAGTATAACAGGGGGAAGGGATGAGCAGTTCTTC. The chain joins TRBV19 to TRBJ2-1; 8 bases are shared with TRBD1. The CDR3 contains 14 residues. Germline V lookup: CDR1 LNHDA, CDR2 SQIVND (reference sequence). The trim removed 2 bases at V and 8 bases at J, leaving 5 bases unmatched. The whole variable domain, remainder taken from reference TRBV19 and TRBJ2-1, is DGGITQSPKYLFRKEGQNVTLSCEQNLNHDAMYWYRQDPGQGLRLIYYSQIVNDFQKGDIAEGYSVSREKKESFPLTVTSAQKNPTAFYLCASSITGGRDEQFFGPGTRLTVL.

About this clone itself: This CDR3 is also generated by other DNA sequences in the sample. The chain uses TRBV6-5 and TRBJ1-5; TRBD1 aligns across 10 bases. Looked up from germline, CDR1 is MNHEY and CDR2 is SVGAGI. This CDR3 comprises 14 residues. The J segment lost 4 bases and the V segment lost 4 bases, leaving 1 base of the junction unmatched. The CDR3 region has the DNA TGTGCCAGCAGTTGGACAGGGGGGAATCAGCCCCAGCATTTT. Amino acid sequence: CASSWTGGNQPQHF.

Written as DNA, the CDR3 is TGCGCCAGCAGCCAAGGCCAAGGGGTCACAGATACGCAGTATTTT. Its protein product is CASSQGQGVTDTQYF. The chain has TRBV4-1 and TRBJ2-3; a possible D gene is TRBD1 (5 bases). Germline V CDR1 and CDR2: MGHRA, YSYEKL. V was clipped by 1 base and J by 2 bases, with 10 bases between them. The CDR3 spans 15 residues.

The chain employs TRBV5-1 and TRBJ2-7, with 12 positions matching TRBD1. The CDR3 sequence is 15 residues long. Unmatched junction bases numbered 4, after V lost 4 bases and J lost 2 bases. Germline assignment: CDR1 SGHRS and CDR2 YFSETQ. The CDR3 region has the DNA TGCGCCAGCAGCAGGGACAGGGGGCCCCCCTACGAGCAGTACTTC. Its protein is CASSRDRGPPYEQYF.

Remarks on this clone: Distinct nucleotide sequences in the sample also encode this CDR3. This chain's CDR3 is CASSLQGAGGYTF. The CDR3 DNA is TGTGCCAGCAGCTTGCAGGGGGCAGGTGGCTACACCTTC. The genes are TRBV5-4 and TRBJ1-2; 8 bases fit TRBD1. V trimming: 1 base; J trimming: 7 bases; junction bases outside the gene matches: 3. There are 13 residues in the CDR3. Germline V lookup: CDR1 SGHNT, CDR2 YYREEE (reference sequence).

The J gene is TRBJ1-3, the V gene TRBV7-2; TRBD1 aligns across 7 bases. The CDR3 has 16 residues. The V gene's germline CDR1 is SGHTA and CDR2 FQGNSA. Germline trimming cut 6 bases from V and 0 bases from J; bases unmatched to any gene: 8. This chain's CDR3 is CASSITGDHSGNTIYF. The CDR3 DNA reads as TGTGCCAGCAGTATAACAGGGGACCACTCTGGAAACACCATATATTTT.

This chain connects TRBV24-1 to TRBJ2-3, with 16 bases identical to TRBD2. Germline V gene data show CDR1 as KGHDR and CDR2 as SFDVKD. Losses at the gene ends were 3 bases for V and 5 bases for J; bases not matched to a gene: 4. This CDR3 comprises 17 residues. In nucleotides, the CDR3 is TGTGCCACCAGTGATACGGGACTAGCGGGGGGGGGAGATACGCAGTATTTT. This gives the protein CATSDTGLAGGGDTQYF.

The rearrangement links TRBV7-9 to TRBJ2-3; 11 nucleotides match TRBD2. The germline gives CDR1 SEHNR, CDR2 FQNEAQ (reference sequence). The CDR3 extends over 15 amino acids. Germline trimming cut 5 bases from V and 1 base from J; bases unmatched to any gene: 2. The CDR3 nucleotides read TGTGCCAGCAGCGAGGGACTAGCGGGCACAGATACGCAGTATTTT. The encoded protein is CASSEGLAGTDTQYF.

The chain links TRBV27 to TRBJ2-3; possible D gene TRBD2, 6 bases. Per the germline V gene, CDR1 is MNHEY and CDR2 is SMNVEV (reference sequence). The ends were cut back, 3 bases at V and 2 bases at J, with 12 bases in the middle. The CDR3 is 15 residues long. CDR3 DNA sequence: TGTGCCAGCAGTTTTAATGGGGAGGTCACAGATACGCAGTATTTT. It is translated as CASSFNGEVTDTQYF.

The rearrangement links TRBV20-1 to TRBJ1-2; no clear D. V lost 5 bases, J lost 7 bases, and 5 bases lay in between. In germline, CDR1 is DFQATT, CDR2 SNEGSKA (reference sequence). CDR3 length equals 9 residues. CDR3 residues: CSAPGGYTF. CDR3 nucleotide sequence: TGCAGTGCTCCGGGTGGCTACACCTTC.

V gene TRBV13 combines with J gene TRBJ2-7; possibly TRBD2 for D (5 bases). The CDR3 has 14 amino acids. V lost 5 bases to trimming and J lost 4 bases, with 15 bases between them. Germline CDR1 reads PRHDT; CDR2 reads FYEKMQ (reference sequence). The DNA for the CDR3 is TGTGCCAGCAGCCGGAACGGGGTGATATACGAGCAGTACTTC. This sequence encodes CASSRNGVIYEQYF.

The CDR3, as DNA: TGCAGCGTTGAGGAGTACATGAACACCGGGGAGCTGTTTTTT. The encoded protein is CSVEEYMNTGELFF. This chain joins TRBV29-1 and TRBJ2-2; D unresolved. CDR1 and CDR2 (germline): SQVTM, ANQGSEA. The CDR3 loop spans 14 amino acids. V shed 3 bases and J shed 1 base, with 9 bases lying between them.

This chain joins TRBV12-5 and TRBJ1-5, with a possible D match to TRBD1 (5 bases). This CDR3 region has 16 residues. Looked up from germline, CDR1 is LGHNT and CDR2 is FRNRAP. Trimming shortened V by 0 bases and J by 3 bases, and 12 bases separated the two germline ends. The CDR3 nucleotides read TGTGCTAGTGGTTTGGTAGTTGGGGGGTCCAATCAGCCCCAGCATTTT. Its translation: CASGLVVGGSNQPQHF.

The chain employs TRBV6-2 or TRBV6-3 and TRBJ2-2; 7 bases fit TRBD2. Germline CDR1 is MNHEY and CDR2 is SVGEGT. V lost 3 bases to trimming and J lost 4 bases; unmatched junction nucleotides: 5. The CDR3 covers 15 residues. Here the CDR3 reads CASSYLRGSTGELFF. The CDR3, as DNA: TGTGCCAGCAGTTATTTGCGGGGGAGCACCGGGGAGCTGTTTTTT.

CDR3 nucleotides: TGTGCCAGCAGCCTGGGTTGGTTAGCGGGGGGGCCGGAGTACTTC. This sequence encodes CASSLGWLAGGPEYF. This chain joins TRBV5-6 and TRBJ2-7; 11 nucleotides align to TRBD2. The length of the CDR3 is 15 residues. The V gene's germline CDR1 is SGHDT and CDR2 YYEEEE. Unmatched junction bases numbered 14, after V lost 4 bases and J lost 11 bases.

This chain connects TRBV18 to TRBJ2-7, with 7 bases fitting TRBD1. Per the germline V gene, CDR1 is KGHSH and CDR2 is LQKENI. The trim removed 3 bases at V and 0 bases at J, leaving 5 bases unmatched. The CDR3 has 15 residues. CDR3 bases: TGTGCCAGCTCACCGGGGTGGGACAGCTCCTACGAGCAGTACTTC. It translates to CASSPGWDSSYEQYF. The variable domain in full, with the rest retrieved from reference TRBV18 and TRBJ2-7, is NAGVMQNPRHLVRRRGQEARLRCSPMKGHSHVYWYRQLPEEGLKFMVYLQKENIIDESGMPKERFSAEFPKEGPSILRIQQVVRGDSAAYFCASSPGWDSSYEQYFGPGTRLTVT.

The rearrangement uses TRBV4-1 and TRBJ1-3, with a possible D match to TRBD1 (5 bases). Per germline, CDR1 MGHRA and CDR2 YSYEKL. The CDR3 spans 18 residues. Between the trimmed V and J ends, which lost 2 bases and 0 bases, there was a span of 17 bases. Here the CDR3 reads CASSQYTGKWVSGNTIYF. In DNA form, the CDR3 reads TGCGCCAGCAGCCAATATACAGGCAAATGGGTCTCTGGAAACACCATATATTTT.

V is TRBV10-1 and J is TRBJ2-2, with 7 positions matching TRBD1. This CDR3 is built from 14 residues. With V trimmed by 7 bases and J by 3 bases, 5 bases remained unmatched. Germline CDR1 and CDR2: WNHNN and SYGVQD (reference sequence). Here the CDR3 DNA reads TGCGCCAGCAAGGATGGGACAGACACCGGGGAGCTGTTTTTT. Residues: CASKDGTDTGELFF.

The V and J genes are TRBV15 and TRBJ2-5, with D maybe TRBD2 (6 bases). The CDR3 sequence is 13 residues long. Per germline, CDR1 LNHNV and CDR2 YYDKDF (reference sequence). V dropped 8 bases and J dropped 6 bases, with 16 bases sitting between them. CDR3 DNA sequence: TGTGCCACCTCCGTAGGAGGGTCAAAGACCCAGTACTTC. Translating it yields CATSVGGSKTQYF. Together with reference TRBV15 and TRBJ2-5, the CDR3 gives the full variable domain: DAMVIQNPRYQVTQFGKPVTLSCSQTLNHNVMYWYQQKSSQAPKLLFHYYDKDFNNEADTPDNFQSRRPNTSFCFLDIRSPGLGDTAMYLCATSVGGSKTQYFGPGTRLLVL.

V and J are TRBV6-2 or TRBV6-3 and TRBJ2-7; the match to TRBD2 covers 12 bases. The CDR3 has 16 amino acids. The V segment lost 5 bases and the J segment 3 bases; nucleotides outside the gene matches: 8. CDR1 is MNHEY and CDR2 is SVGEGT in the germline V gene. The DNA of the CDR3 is TGTGCCAGCAGTAACCAACTAGCGGGGGGTCGCTACGAGCAGTACTTC. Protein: CASSNQLAGGRYEQYF.

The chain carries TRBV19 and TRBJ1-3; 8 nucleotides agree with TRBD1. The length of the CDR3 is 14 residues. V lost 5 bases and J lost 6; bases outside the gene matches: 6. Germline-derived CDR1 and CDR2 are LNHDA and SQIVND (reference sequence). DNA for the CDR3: TGTGCCAGTAGTGGACGGACAGGGAAAAACACCATATATTTT. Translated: CASSGRTGKNTIYF.

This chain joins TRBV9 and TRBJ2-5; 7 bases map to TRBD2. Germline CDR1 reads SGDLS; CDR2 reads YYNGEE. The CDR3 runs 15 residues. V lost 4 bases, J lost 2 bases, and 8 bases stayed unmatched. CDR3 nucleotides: TGTGCCAGCAGCCCTTGGGCAGCGGGGCAAGAGACCCAGTACTTC. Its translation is CASSPWAAGQETQYF.

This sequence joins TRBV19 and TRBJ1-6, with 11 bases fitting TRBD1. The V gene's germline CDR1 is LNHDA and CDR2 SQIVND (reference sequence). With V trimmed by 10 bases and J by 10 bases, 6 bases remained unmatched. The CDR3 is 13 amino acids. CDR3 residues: CATSGTGGSPLHF. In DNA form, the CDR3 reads TGTGCCACCTCCGGGACAGGGGGATCACCCCTCCACTTT.